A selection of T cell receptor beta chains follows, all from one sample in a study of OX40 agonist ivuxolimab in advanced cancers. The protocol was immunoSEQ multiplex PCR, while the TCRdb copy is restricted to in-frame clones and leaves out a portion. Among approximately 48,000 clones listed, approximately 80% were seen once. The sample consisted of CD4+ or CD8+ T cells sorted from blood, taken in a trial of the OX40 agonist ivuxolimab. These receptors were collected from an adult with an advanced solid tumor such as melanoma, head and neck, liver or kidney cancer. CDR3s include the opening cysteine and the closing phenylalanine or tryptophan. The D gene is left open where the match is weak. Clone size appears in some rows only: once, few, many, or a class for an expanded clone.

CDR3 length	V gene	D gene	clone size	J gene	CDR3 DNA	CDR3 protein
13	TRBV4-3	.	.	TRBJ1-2	TGCGCCAGCAGCCAAGATTGGTACTATGGCTACACCTTC	CASSQDWYYGYTF
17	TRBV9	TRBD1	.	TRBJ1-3	TGTGCCAGCAGCGCTTTAGGGACAGGCGGCTCTGGAAACACCATATATTTT	CASSALGTGGSGNTIYF
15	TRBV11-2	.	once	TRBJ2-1	TGTGCCAGCAGCTCCTTTGGGGGGGCCCCCAATGAGCAGTTCTTC	CASSSFGGAPNEQFF
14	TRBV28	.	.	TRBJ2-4	TGTGCCAGCAGGCCCGACAGGGCCAAAAACATTCAGTACTTC	CASRPDRAKNIQYF
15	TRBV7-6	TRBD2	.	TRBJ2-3	TGTGCCAGCAGCGTCAGCGGGAGGGGCACAGATACGCAGTATTTT	CASSVSGRGTDTQYF
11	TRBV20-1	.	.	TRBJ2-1	TGCAGTGCTGGCGCGGGACCTGAGCAGTTCTTC	CSAGAGPEQFF
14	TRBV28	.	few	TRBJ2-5	TGTGCCAGCAGTCACCACAGGGGAGGAGAGACCCAGTACTTC	CASSHHRGGETQYF
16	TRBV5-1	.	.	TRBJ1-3	TGCGCCAGCAGCTTGGCCGCTAGCACCTCTGGAAACACCATATATTTT	CASSLAASTSGNTIYF
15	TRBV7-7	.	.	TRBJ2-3	TGTGCCAGCAGCCCAATACGGGGAAACACAGATACGCAGTATTTT	CASSPIRGNTDTQYF
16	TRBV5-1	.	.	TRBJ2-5	TGCGCCAGCAGCTCGGATAACAGGGGTCGGGGGGAGACCCAGTACTTC	CASSSDNRGRGETQYF
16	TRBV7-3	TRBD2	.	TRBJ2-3	TGTGCCAGCAGCTTAAAAGTTAGCGGGAGGACAGATACGCAGTATTTT	CASSLKVSGRTDTQYF
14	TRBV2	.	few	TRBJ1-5	TGTGCCAGCAGTGATAATCGGGACAATCAGCCCCAGCATTTT	CASSDNRDNQPQHF
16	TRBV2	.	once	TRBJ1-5	TGTGCCAGCAGTCCTTCGGAGGTGGACCTCAATCAGCCCCAGCATTTT	CASSPSEVDLNQPQHF
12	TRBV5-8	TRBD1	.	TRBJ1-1	TGTGCCAGCAGCTTGGTTACAGGGGACCAGGCCTTT	CASSLVTGDQAF
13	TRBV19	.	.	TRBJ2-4	TGTGCCAGTCGACCTTCAGCTGGGGCCATTCAGTACTTC	CASRPSAGAIQYF
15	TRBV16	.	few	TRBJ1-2	TGTGCCAGCAGTCAGACGTCCCGGGGTAACTATGGCTACACCTTC	CASSQTSRGNYGYTF
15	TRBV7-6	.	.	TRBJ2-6	TGTGCCAGCAGCTTACAGGCATCTGGGGCCAACGTCCTGACTTTC	CASSLQASGANVLTF
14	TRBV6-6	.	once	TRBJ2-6	TGTGCCAGCAGTGCCAGCTCTGGGGCCAACGTCCTGACTTTC	CASSASSGANVLTF
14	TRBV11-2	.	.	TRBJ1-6	TGTGCCAGCAGCTTTGGGGCAGGTTATTCACCCCTCCACTTT	CASSFGAGYSPLHF
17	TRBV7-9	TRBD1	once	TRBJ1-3	TGTGCCAGCAGCTTAGGGACAGGGCCGTACTCTGGAAACACCATATATTTT	CASSLGTGPYSGNTIYF
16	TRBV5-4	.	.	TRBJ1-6	TGTGCCAGCAGCTCCCGGGGGGGGACGGACAATTCACCCCTCCACTTT	CASSSRGGTDNSPLHF
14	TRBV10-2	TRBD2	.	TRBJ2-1	TGCGCCACCCGAACTTCTAGCGGGAAGGGTGAGCAGTTCTTC	CATRTSSGKGEQFF
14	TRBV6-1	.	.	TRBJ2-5	TGTGCCAGCAGTGAATACGGCAGGGATCGAACCCAGTACTTC	CASSEYGRDRTQYF
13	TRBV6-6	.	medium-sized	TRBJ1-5	TGTGCCAGCAGCCCCGGGGGCAATCAGCCCCAGCATTTT	CASSPGGNQPQHF
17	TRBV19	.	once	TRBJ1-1	TGTGCCAGTAGTCCCTATGGGACTCTTAAGGTAAACACTGAAGCTTTCTTT	CASSPYGTLKVNTEAFF
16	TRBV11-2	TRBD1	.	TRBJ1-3	TGTGCCAGTAGCACCGGACAGGGAGCCTCTGGAAACACCATATATTTT	CASSTGQGASGNTIYF
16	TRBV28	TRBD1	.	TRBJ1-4	TGTGCCAGCAGTCAGACAGGGTTTGCAACTAATGAAAAACTGTTTTTT	CASSQTGFATNEKLFF
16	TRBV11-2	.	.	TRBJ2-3	TGTGCCAGCAGCTCAGGGACGGGATGGGCCACAGATACGCAGTATTTT	CASSSGTGWATDTQYF
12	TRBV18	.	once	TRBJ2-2	TGTGCCAGCTCACCTAGGACCGGGGAGCTGTTTTTT	CASSPRTGELFF
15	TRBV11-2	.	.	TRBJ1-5	TGTGCCAGCAGCCGGGGGGGTTTCGGCAATCAGCCCCAGCATTTT	CASSRGGFGNQPQHF
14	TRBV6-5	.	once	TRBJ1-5	TGTGCCAGCAGTTACGGACAGAGAAATCAGCCCCAGCATTTT	CASSYGQRNQPQHF
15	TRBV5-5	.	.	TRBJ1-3	TGTGCCAGCAGTCCAACAGAGGCCTTCGGAAACACCATATATTTT	CASSPTEAFGNTIYF
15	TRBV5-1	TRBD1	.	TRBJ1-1	TGCGCCAGCAGCTGGGACGACAGGGTTGGAGGTGAAGCTTTCTTT	CASSWDDRVGGEAFF
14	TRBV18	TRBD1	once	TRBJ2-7	TGTGCCAGCTCACCAGGACAGGGGAAGTACGAGCAGTACTTC	CASSPGQGKYEQYF
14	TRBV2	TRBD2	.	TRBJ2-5	TGTGCCAGCAGTGAAGGGCTAGCGGGGGGCCTCCAGTACTTC	CASSEGLAGGLQYF
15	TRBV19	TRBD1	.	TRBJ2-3	TGTGCCAGTAGTATAGGGGACAGGCCCGGGGATACGCAGTATTTT	CASSIGDRPGDTQYF
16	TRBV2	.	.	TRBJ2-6	TGTGCCAGCAGTAGACAGGGAGGTGTTGGGGCCAACGTCCTGACTTTC	CASSRQGGVGANVLTF
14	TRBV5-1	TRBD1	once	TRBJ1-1	TGCGCCAGCAGTTTGAAAACAGGGGGCACTGAAGCTTTCTTT	CASSLKTGGTEAFF
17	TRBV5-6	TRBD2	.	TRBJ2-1	TGTGCCAGCAGCTTGGTAGTTTCGGCTAGCGGGAGTTATGAGCAGTTCTTC	CASSLVVSASGSYEQFF
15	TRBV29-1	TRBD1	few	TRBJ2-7	TGCAGCGTTGAAGGATCGGACAGGGGCCTGTCTGGCCAGTACTTC	CSVEGSDRGLSGQYF
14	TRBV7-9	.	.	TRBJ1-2	TGTGCCAGCAGCTTAGCGGCCGGGAACTATGGCTACACCTTC	CASSLAAGNYGYTF